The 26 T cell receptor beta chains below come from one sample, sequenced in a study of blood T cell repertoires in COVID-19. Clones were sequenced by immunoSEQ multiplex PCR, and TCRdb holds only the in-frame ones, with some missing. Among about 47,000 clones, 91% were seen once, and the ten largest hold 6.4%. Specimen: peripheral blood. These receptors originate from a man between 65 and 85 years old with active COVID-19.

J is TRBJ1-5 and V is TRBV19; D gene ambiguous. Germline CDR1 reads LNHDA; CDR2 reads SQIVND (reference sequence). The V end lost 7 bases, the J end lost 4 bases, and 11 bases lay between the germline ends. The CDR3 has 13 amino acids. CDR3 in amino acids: CASNFGENQPQHF. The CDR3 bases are TGTGCCAGTAACTTTGGTGAGAATCAGCCCCAGCATTTT.

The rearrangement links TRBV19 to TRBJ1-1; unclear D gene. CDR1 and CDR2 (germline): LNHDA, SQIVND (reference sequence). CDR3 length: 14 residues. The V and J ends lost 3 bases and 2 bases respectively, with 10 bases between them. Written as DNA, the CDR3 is TGTGCCAGTAGTATCAATCGGGGAAACACTGAAGCTTTCTTT. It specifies CASSINRGNTEAFF.

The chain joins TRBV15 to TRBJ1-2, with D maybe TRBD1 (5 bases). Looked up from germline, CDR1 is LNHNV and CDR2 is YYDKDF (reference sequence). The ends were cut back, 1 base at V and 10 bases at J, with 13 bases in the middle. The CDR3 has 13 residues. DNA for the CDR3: TGTGCCACCAGCAGAGGCCAGGGAGGGGACTACACCTTC. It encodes CATSRGQGGDYTF.

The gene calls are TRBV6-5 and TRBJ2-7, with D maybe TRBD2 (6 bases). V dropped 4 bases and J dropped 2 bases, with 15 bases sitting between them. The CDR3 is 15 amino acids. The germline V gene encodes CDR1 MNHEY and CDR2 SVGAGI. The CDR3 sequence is CASSWVGGTPYEQYF. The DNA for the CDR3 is TGTGCCAGCAGTTGGGTTGGGGGGACCCCCTACGAGCAGTACTTC.

The CDR3 here is CASSVGRGREQYF. As DNA, the CDR3 is TGTGCCAGCAGCGTAGGTCGGGGTAGGGAGCAGTACTTC. The chain recombines TRBV9 with TRBJ2-7, with D possibly matching TRBD2 (5 bases). Trimming left V 0 bases short and J 7 bases short, with 11 bases between. CDR3 length: 13 amino acids. Germline V gives CDR1 SGDLS, CDR2 YYNGEE.

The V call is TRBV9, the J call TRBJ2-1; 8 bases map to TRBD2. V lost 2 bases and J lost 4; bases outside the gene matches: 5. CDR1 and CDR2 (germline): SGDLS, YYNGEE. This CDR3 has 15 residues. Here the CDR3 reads CASSVSGESYNEQFF. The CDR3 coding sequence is TGTGCCAGCAGCGTTAGCGGGGAGTCTTACAATGAGCAGTTCTTC.

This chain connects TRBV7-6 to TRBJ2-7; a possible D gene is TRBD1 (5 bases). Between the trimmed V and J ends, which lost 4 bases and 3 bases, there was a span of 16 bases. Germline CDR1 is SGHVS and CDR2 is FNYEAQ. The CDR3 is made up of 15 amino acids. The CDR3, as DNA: TGTGCCAGCAGCTCCCAACAGACAGCCGTCTACGAGCAGTACTTC. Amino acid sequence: CASSSQQTAVYEQYF. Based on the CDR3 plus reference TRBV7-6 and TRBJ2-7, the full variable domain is GAGVSQSPRYKVTKRGQDVALRCDPISGHVSLYWYRQALGQGPEFLTYFNYEAQQDKSGLPNDRFSAERPEGSISTLTIQRTEQRDSAMYRCASSSQQTAVYEQYFGPGTRLTVT.

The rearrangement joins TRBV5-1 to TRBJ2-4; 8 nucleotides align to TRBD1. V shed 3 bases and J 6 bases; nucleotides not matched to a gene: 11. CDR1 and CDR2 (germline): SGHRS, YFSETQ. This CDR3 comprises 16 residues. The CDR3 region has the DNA TGCGCCAGCAGCTCTCTAGGACAGGGTGGGAGAAACATTCAGTACTTC. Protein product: CASSSLGQGGRNIQYF.

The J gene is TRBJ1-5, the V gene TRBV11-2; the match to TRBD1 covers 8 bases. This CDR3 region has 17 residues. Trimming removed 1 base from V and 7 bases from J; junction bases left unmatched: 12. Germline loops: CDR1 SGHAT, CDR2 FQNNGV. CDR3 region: CASSLGPQNRGGQPQHF. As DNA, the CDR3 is TGTGCCAGCAGCTTAGGTCCTCAAAACAGGGGGGGACAGCCCCAGCATTTT.

The CDR3 is CASSLSRVADNEQFF. In nucleotides, the CDR3 is TGTGCCAGCAGCTTGTCGCGGGTAGCTGACAATGAGCAGTTCTTC. The V gene is TRBV5-4, the J gene TRBJ2-1; D possibly corresponds to TRBD2 (5 bases). Germline CDR1 reads SGHNT; CDR2 reads YYREEE (reference sequence). The CDR3 covers 15 residues. Trimming removed 1 base at V and 5 bases at J, with 13 bases between.

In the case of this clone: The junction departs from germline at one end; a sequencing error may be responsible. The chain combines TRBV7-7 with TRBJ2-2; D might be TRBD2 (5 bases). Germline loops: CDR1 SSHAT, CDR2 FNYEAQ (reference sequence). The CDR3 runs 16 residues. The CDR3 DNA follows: TGTGCTAGCAGCTTAGGTCCGGGATCGAACACCGGGGAGCTGTTTTTT. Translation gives CASSLGPGSNTGELFF.

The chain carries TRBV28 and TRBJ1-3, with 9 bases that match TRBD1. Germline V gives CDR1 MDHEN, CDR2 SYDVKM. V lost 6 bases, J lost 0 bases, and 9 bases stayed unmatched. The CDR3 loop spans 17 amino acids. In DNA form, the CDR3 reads TGTGCCAGCAGCTCCGGGACAGGGCCGCTCTCTGGAAACACCATATATTTT. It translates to CASSSGTGPLSGNTIYF.

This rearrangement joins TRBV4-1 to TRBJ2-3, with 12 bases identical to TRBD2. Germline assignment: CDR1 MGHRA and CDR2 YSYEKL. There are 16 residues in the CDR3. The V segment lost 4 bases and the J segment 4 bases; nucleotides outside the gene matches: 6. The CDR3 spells CASSLRTSGVSDTQYF. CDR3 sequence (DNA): TGCGCCAGCAGCCTTCGGACTAGCGGGGTCTCAGATACGCAGTATTTT.

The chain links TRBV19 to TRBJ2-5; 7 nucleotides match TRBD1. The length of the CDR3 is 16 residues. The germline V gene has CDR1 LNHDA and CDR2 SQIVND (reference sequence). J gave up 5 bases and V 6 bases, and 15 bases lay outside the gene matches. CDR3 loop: CASSQTTGTEVETQYF. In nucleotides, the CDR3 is TGTGCCAGTAGCCAGACGACCGGGACAGAGGTGGAGACCCAGTACTTC.

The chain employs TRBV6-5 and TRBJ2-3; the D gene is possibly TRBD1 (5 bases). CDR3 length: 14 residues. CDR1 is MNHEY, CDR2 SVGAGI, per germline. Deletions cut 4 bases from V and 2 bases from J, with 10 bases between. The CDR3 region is CASSSQGSTDTQYF. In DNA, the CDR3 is TGTGCCAGCAGTTCCCAGGGCTCCACAGATACGCAGTATTTT.

This chain's CDR3 is CASSQMAGGNDGYTF. CDR3 nucleotide sequence: TGCGCCAGCAGCCAAATGGCAGGGGGCAACGATGGCTACACCTTC. The chain is built from TRBV4-1 and TRBJ1-2; 8 bases are shared with TRBD1. In germline, CDR1 is MGHRA, CDR2 YSYEKL. J gave up 6 bases and V 2 bases, and 8 bases lay outside the gene matches. CDR3 size: 15 residues.

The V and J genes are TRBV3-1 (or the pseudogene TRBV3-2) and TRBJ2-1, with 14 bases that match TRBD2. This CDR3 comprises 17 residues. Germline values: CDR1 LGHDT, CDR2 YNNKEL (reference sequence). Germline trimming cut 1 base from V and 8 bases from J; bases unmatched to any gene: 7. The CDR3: CASSQGLTSGGADEQFF. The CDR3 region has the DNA TGTGCCAGCAGCCAAGGGTTGACTAGCGGGGGGGCTGATGAGCAGTTCTTC.

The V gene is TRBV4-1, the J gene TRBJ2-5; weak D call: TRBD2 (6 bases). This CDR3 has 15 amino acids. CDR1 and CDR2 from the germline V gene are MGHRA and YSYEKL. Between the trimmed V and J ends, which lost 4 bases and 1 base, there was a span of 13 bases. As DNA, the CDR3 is TGCGCCAGCAGCCGCCAAGGGACTCTCCAAGAGACCCAGTACTTC. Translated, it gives CASSRQGTLQETQYF.

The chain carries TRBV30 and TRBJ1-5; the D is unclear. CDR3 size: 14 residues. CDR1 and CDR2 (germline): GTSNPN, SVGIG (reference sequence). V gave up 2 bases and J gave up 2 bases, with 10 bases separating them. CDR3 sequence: CAWSSGLGNQPQHF. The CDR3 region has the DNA TGTGCCTGGAGTTCAGGTCTCGGCAATCAGCCCCAGCATTTT.

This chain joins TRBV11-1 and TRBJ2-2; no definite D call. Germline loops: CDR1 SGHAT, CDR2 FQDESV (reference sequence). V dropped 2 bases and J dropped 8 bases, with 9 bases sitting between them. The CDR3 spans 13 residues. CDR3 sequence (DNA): TGTGCCAGCAGCTTAAATGGGCCAGGGGAGCTGTTTTTT. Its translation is CASSLNGPGELFF. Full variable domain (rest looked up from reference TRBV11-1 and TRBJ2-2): EAEVAQSPRYKITEKSQAVAFWCDPISGHATLYWYRQILGQGPELLVQFQDESVVDDSQLPKDRFSAERLKGVDSTLKIQPAELGDSAMYLCASSLNGPGELFFGEGSRLTVL.

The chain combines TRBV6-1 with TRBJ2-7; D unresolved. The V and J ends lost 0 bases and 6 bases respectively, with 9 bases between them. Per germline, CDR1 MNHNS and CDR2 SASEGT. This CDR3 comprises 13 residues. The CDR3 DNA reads TGTGCCAGCAGTGAAGCTGGTTCGGGCGAGCAGTACTTC. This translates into CASSEAGSGEQYF.

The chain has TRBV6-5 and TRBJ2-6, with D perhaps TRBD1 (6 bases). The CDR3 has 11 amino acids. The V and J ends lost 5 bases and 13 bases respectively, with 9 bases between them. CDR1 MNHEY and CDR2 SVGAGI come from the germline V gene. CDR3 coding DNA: TGTGCCAGCAGTCCAGGGGTAGTCCTGACTTTC. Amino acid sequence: CASSPGVVLTF.

CDR3 DNA: TGTGCCAGCAGTGACGGAAGGACAGGGAGCCACGAGCAGTACTTC. Translated, it gives CASSDGRTGSHEQYF. V gene TRBV2 combines with J gene TRBJ2-7, with 8 bases identical to TRBD1. There are 15 residues in the CDR3. J was trimmed by 5 bases and V by 3 bases; bases with no gene match: 9. Germline V gene data show CDR1 as SNHLY and CDR2 as FYNNEI.

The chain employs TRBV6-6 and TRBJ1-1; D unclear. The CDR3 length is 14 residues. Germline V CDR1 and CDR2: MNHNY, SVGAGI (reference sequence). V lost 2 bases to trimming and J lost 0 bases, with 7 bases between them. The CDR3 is CASSYPEMNTEAFF. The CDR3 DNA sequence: TGTGCCAGCAGTTACCCTGAGATGAACACTGAAGCTTTCTTT.

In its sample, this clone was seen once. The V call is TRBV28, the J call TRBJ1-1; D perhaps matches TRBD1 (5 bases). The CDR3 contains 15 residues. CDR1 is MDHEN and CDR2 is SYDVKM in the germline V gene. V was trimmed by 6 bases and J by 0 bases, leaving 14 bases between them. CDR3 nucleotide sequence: TGTGCCAGCAGACTTCGGACAAACTTGAACACTGAAGCTTTCTTT. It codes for CASRLRTNLNTEAFF. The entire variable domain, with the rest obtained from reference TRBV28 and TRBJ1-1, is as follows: DVKVTQSSRYLVKRTGEKVFLECVQDMDHENMFWYRQDPGLGLRLIYFSYDVKMKEKGDIPEGYSVSREKKERFSLILESASTNQTSMYLCASRLRTNLNTEAFFGQGTRLTVV.

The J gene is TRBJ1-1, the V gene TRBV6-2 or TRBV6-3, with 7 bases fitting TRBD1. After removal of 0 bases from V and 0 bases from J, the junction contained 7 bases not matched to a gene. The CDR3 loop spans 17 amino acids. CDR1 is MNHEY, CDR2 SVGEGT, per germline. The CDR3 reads CASSYSDRAALNTEAFF. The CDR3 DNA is TGTGCCAGCAGTTACTCTGACAGGGCAGCTTTGAACACTGAAGCTTTCTTT.